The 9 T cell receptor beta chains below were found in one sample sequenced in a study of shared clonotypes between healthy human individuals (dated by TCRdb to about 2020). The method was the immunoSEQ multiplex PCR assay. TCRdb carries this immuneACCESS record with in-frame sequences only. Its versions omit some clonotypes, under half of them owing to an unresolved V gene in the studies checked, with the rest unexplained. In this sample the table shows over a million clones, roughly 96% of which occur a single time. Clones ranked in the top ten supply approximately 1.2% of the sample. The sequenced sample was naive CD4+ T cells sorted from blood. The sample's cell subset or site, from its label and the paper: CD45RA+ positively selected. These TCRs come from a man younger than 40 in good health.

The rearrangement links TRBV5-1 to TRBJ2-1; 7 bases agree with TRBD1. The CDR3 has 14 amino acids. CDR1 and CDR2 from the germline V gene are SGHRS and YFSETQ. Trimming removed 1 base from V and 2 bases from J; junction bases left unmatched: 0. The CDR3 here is CASSLQGAYNEQFF. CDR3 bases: TGCGCCAGCAGCTTGCAGGGGGCCTACAATGAGCAGTTCTTC.

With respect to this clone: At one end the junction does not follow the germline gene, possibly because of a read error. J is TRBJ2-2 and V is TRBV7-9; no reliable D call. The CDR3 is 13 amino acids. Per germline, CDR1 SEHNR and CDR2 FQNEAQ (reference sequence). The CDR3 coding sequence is TGTGCCAGCAGCTTATGGAACGCCGGGGAGCTGTTTTTT. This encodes CASSLWNAGELFF.

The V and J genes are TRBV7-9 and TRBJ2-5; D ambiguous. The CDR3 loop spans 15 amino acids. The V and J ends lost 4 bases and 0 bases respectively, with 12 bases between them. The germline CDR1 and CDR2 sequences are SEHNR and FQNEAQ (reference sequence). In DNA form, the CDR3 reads TGTGCCAGCAGCTCCAGGACCACGTACCAAGAGACCCAGTACTTC. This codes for CASSSRTTYQETQYF.

CDR3 sequence reads: CASRPQSGQGMYEQYF. In DNA, the CDR3 is TGTGCCAGCAGACCGCAATCGGGACAGGGGATGTACGAGCAGTACTTC. V usage is TRBV28 and J usage is TRBJ2-7; 10 bases fit TRBD1. The CDR3 runs to 16 residues. The ends lost 6 bases at V and 4 bases at J; junction bases unmatched: 12. From germline, CDR1 is MDHEN and CDR2 SYDVKM. Full variable domain (rest looked up from reference TRBV28 and TRBJ2-7): DVKVTQSSRYLVKRTGEKVFLECVQDMDHENMFWYRQDPGLGLRLIYFSYDVKMKEKGDIPEGYSVSREKKERFSLILESASTNQTSMYLCASRPQSGQGMYEQYFGPGTRLTVT.

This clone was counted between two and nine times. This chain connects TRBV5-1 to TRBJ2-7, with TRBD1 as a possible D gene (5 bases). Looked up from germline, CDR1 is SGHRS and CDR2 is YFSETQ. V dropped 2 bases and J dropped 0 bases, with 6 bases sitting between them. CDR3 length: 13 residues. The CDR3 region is CASSFDSSYEQYF. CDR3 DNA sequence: TGCGCCAGCAGCTTCGACAGCTCCTACGAGCAGTACTTC.

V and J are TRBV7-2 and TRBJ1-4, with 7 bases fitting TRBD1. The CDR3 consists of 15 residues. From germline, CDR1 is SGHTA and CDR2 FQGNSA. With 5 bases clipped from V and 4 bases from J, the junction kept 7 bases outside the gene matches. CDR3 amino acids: CASSPRTGHNEKLFF. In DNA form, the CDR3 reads TGTGCCAGCAGCCCCCGGACAGGACATAATGAAAAACTGTTTTTT.

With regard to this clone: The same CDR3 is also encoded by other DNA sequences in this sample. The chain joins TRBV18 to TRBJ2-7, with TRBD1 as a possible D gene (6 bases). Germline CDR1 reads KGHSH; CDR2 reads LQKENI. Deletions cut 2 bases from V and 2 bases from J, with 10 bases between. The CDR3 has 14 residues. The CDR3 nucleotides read TGTGCCAGCTCACCAGGGGGCATTCCCTACGAGCAGTACTTC. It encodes CASSPGGIPYEQYF.

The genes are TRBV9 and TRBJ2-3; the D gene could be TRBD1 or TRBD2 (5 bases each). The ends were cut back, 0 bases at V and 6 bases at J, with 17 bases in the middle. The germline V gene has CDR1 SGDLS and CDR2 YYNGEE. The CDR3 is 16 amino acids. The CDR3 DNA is TGTGCCAGCAGCGTAGGTCCAGGGAGAACATCGGATACGCAGTATTTT. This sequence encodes CASSVGPGRTSDTQYF.

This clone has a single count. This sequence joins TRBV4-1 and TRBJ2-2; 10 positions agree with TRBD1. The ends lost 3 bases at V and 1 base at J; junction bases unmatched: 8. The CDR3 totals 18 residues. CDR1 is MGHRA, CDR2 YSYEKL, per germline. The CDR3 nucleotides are TGCGCCAGCAGCCACGCGACAGGGGGCGGATGGAACACCGGGGAGCTGTTTTTT. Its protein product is CASSHATGGGWNTGELFF.